One and the same sample provided the 11 T cell receptor beta chains below, sequenced in a study of radiotherapy plus CTLA-4 blockade in lung cancer (dated by TCRdb to the late 2010s). The library relied on the immunoSEQ multiplex PCR assay. What TCRdb holds here is the immuneACCESS table cut down to in-frame rearrangements. Part of the clones is not present; checked against another copy, under half of the missing clones reflect an unresolved V gene, and the others are unexplained. A total of tens of thousands of clones appear in this sample, approximately 76% of them only once. The ten largest make up 11% of the sample. Sequenced material: peripheral blood, taken from a patient treated with radiotherapy plus ipilimumab. These TCRs come from a human donor with non-small cell lung cancer who had stable disease on radiotherapy plus ipilimumab.

The chain employs TRBV29-1 and TRBJ2-1; 10 nucleotides align to TRBD1. This CDR3 contains 14 residues. Germline assignment: CDR1 SQVTM and CDR2 ANQGSEA. With 5 bases clipped from V and 4 bases from J, the junction kept 5 bases outside the gene matches. The CDR3 DNA sequence: TGCAGCGTTAGGGACAGGGGAGAATACAATGAGCAGTTCTTC. It yields the protein CSVRDRGEYNEQFF.

The chain carries TRBV29-1 and TRBJ2-1; maybe TRBD1 (6 bases). From germline, CDR1 is SQVTM and CDR2 ANQGSEA. Between the trimmed V and J ends, which lost 7 bases and 5 bases, there was a span of 18 bases. The CDR3 sequence is 14 residues long. The CDR3 nucleotides read TGCAGCGCAAACAGGGTTATGGGTAACAATGAGCAGTTCTTC. Its protein product is CSANRVMGNNEQFF.

This chain joins TRBV30 and TRBJ1-1, with TRBD1 identical over 7 bases. CDR3 length: 11 amino acids. Germline loops: CDR1 GTSNPN, CDR2 SVGIG (reference sequence). J gave up 10 bases and V 4 bases, and 6 bases lay outside the gene matches. As DNA, the CDR3 is TGTGCCTGGACCGACAGGGTCGTAGCTTTCTTT. It specifies CAWTDRVVAFF.

The CDR3 sequence: CASSPSSGTGYVGSYNEQFF. The CDR3 DNA reads as TGCGCCAGCAGCCCTTCATCCGGGACAGGGTATGTTGGCTCCTACAATGAGCAGTTCTTC. This chain uses TRBV5-1 with TRBJ2-1, with 9 bases fitting TRBD1. CDR1 and CDR2 from the germline V gene are SGHRS and YFSETQ. The CDR3 is 20 amino acids. V lost 4 bases and J lost 0; bases outside the gene matches: 17.

The chain couples TRBV2 to TRBJ2-7, with 10 nucleotides matching TRBD1. Germline CDR1 is SNHLY and CDR2 is FYNNEI. The V gene end was trimmed by 3 bases and the J gene end by 1 base; junction bases not matched to a gene: 3. This CDR3 comprises 15 residues. The CDR3 loop is CASSDGDRGSYEQYV. The CDR3 DNA reads TGTGCCAGCAGTGATGGGGACAGGGGATCCTACGAGCAGTACGTC.

The chain has TRBV18 and TRBJ1-5, with unresolved D. Trimming pared 2 bases from V and 1 base from J, leaving 3 bases between. Germline V gene lookup returns CDR1 KGHSH and CDR2 LQKENI. This CDR3 is built from 13 residues. The CDR3, as DNA: TGTGCCAGCTCACCAGGGAGCAATCAGCCCCAGCATTTT. It translates to CASSPGSNQPQHF.

V gene TRBV7-7 combines with J gene TRBJ2-3; no firm D call. Per germline, CDR1 SSHAT and CDR2 FNYEAQ (reference sequence). The V gene lost 5 bases and the J gene lost 1 base, with 10 bases spanning the gap. The CDR3 totals 14 residues. The chain's CDR3 is CASSQDGGTDTQYF. Written as DNA, the CDR3 is TGTGCCAGCAGCCAGGACGGAGGCACAGATACGCAGTATTTT.

This clone was found a few times. The chain links TRBV11-1 to TRBJ1-1, with a possible D match to TRBD1 (5 bases). The CDR3 is made up of 14 amino acids. V was shortened by 1 base and J by 5 bases, with 11 bases between the two germline ends. CDR1 and CDR2 (germline): SGHAT, FQDESV (reference sequence). This chain's CDR3 is CASSLEAGRTEAFF. CDR3 nucleotides: TGTGCCAGCAGCTTAGAGGCAGGGCGGACTGAAGCTTTCTTT. Drawing the rest from reference TRBV11-1 and TRBJ1-1, the complete variable domain is EAEVAQSPRYKITEKSQAVAFWCDPISGHATLYWYRQILGQGPELLVQFQDESVVDDSQLPKDRFSAERLKGVDSTLKIQPAELGDSAMYLCASSLEAGRTEAFFGQGTRLTVV.

This clone was detected only a few times. The rearrangement joins TRBV27 to TRBJ1-6, with TRBD1 matching 7 bases. The CDR3 runs 14 residues. V lost 3 bases to trimming and J lost 8 bases; unmatched junction nucleotides: 4. CDR1 and CDR2 (germline): MNHEY, SMNVEV (reference sequence). The CDR3 bases are TGTGCCAGCAGTTTTGAGGGGGCCTATTCACCCCTCCACTTT. Protein product: CASSFEGAYSPLHF.

V gene TRBV9 combines with J gene TRBJ1-1; weak D call: TRBD1 (6 bases). The CDR3 has 16 amino acids. Germline-derived CDR1 and CDR2 are SGDLS and YYNGEE. V dropped 4 bases and J dropped 1 base, with 17 bases sitting between them. CDR3 nucleotides: TGTGCCAGCAGCTCCCGGGAGGGGGGATCGAACACTGAAGCTTTCTTT. Translated, it gives CASSSREGGSNTEAFF.

V gene TRBV7-2 combines with J gene TRBJ2-2; D remains ambiguous. V lost 3 bases and J lost 6, with 5 bases in between. The germline gives CDR1 SGHTA, CDR2 FQGNSA. The CDR3 has 12 residues. CDR3 region: CASSFYAGELFF. DNA for the CDR3: TGTGCCAGCAGCTTTTACGCCGGGGAGCTGTTTTTT.